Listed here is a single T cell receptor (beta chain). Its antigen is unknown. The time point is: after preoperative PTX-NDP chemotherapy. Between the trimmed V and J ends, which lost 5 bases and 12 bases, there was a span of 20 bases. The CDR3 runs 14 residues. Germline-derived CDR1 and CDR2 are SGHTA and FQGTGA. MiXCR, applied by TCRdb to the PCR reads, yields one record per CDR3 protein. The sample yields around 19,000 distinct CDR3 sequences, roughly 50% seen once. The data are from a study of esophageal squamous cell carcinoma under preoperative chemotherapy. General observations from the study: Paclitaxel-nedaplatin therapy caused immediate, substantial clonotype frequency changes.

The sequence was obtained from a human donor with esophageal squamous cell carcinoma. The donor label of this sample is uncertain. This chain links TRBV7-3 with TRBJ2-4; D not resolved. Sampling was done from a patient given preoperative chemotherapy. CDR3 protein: CASSLPAAKSRQYF. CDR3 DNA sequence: TGTGCCAGCAGCCTCCCCGCGGCGAAATCCCGTCAGTACTTC.